These T cell receptor beta chains were read from a single sample in a study of beta chain features in type 1 diabetes. Clones were sequenced by immunoSEQ multiplex PCR, and TCRdb holds only the in-frame ones, with some missing. Among approximately 250,000 clones listed, 13% to 15% were seen once. Material: naive CD4+ T cells from blood. These receptor sequences come from a middle-aged woman in good health. The CDR3 runs from the conserved cysteine through the conserved F or W. The D gene is left open where the match is weak. Not all rows give a size; the values are once, few, many and, for expanded clones, a class.

clone size: NA
V gene: TRBV2
J gene: TRBJ1-6
D gene: NA
CDR3 protein: CASGGVAGGSPLHF
CDR3 DNA: TGTGCCAGCGGGGGCGTGGCAGGTGGTTCACCCCTCCACTTT

clone size: NA
V gene: TRBV5-6
J gene: TRBJ1-2
D gene: NA
CDR3 protein: CASTGRVRDGYTF
CDR3 DNA: TGTGCCAGCACCGGAAGGGTGAGGGATGGCTACACCTTC

clone size: NA
V gene: TRBV4-1
J gene: TRBJ1-6
D gene: NA
CDR3 protein: CASSQEPGSHLSYNSPLHF
CDR3 DNA: TGCGCCAGCAGCCAAGAGCCCGGGTCCCACCTCTCCTATAATTCACCCCTCCACTTT

clone size: NA
V gene: TRBV11-2
J gene: TRBJ2-4
D gene: NA
CDR3 protein: CASSLVGGSSIQYF
CDR3 DNA: TGTGCCAGCAGCTTAGTAGGGGGTTCAAGCATTCAGTACTTC

clone size: few
V gene: TRBV13
J gene: TRBJ2-1
D gene: TRBD1
CDR3 protein: CASSLEDRGSEQFF
CDR3 DNA: TGTGCCAGCAGCTTAGAGGACAGGGGGAGTGAGCAGTTCTTC

clone size: NA
V gene: TRBV5-4
J gene: TRBJ2-1
D gene: NA
CDR3 protein: CASSSPPAGSYNEQFF
CDR3 DNA: TGTGCCAGCAGCTCCCCCCCAGCAGGAAGCTACAATGAGCAGTTCTTC

clone size: many
V gene: TRBV13
J gene: TRBJ2-1
D gene: NA
CDR3 protein: CASRAEVAANNEQFF
CDR3 DNA: TGTGCCAGCAGGGCTGAGGTAGCGGCGAACAATGAGCAGTTCTTC

clone size: few
V gene: TRBV7-6
J gene: TRBJ2-3
D gene: TRBD2
CDR3 protein: CASSPRLAGATDTQYF
CDR3 DNA: TGTGCCAGCAGCCCGCGACTAGCGGGGGCCACAGATACGCAGTATTTT

clone size: many
V gene: TRBV23-1
J gene: TRBJ1-1
D gene: NA
CDR3 protein: CASRLQWGALNTEAFF
CDR3 DNA: TGCGCCAGCAGACTCCAGTGGGGCGCCTTGAACACTGAAGCTTTCTTT

clone size: few
V gene: TRBV7-9
J gene: TRBJ2-2
D gene: NA
CDR3 protein: CASSLDGPGELFF
CDR3 DNA: TGTGCCAGCAGCTTAGACGGTCCCGGGGAGCTGTTTTTT

clone size: few
V gene: TRBV9
J gene: TRBJ2-7
D gene: TRBD1
CDR3 protein: CASSVEGSGGLDEQYF
CDR3 DNA: TGTGCCAGCAGCGTAGAAGGGTCAGGGGGCTTGGACGAGCAGTACTTC

clone size: NA
V gene: TRBV19
J gene: TRBJ2-3
D gene: NA
CDR3 protein: CATQGADSTDTQYF
CDR3 DNA: TGTGCCACCCAAGGGGCCGATAGCACAGATACGCAGTATTTT

clone size: few
V gene: TRBV4-2
J gene: TRBJ2-5
D gene: NA
CDR3 protein: CASSQVPWGQLGTQYF
CDR3 DNA: TGTGCCAGCAGCCAGGTCCCCTGGGGCCAACTCGGGACCCAGTACTTC

clone size: few
V gene: TRBV27
J gene: TRBJ1-2
D gene: NA
CDR3 protein: CASSPVGINGYTF
CDR3 DNA: TGTGCCAGCAGTCCGGTCGGGATAAACGGCTACACCTTC

clone size: NA
V gene: TRBV6-1
J gene: TRBJ2-3
D gene: NA
CDR3 protein: CASLTTGAVQGTQYF
CDR3 DNA: TGTGCCAGCCTGACGACAGGCGCCGTCCAAGGAACGCAGTATTTT

clone size: few
V gene: TRBV27
J gene: TRBJ1-2
D gene: TRBD1
CDR3 protein: CASSRQGQGYTF
CDR3 DNA: TGTGCCAGCAGTAGACAGGGCCAGGGCTACACCTTC

clone size: NA
V gene: TRBV6-1
J gene: TRBJ2-3
D gene: TRBD2
CDR3 protein: CASSSGGATDTQYF
CDR3 DNA: TGTGCCAGCAGTTCCGGGGGGGCCACAGATACGCAGTATTTT

clone size: NA
V gene: TRBV4-3
J gene: TRBJ1-2
D gene: NA
CDR3 protein: CASSQSRGGNYGYTF
CDR3 DNA: TGCGCCAGCAGCCAATCCCGCGGGGGCAACTATGGCTACACCTTC

clone size: NA
V gene: TRBV7-8
J gene: TRBJ1-5
D gene: NA
CDR3 protein: CASSLRLGRISNQPQHF
CDR3 DNA: TGTGCCAGCAGCTTACGTTTAGGCAGGATAAGCAATCAGCCCCAGCATTTT

clone size: NA
V gene: TRBV14
J gene: TRBJ2-1
D gene: NA
CDR3 protein: CASSRRVNYNEQFF
CDR3 DNA: TGTGCCAGCAGCCGCAGGGTGAATTACAATGAGCAGTTCTTC

clone size: NA
V gene: TRBV18
J gene: TRBJ2-3
D gene: TRBD1
CDR3 protein: CASSPYMQGATDTQYF
CDR3 DNA: TGTGCCAGCTCACCATATATGCAGGGGGCCACAGATACGCAGTATTTT

clone size: few
V gene: TRBV7-2
J gene: TRBJ2-1
D gene: NA
CDR3 protein: CASSSGLPGGNEQFF
CDR3 DNA: TGTGCCAGCAGCTCGGGACTCCCCGGGGGAAATGAGCAGTTCTTC

clone size: NA
V gene: TRBV5-1
J gene: TRBJ1-5
D gene: NA
CDR3 protein: CASSLGERQPQHF
CDR3 DNA: TGCGCCAGCAGCTTGGGGGAGCGACAGCCCCAGCATTTT

clone size: few
V gene: TRBV5-4
J gene: TRBJ2-7
D gene: TRBD1
CDR3 protein: CASSHRTGTGSYEQYF
CDR3 DNA: TGTGCCAGCAGCCATCGAACCGGGACAGGGTCCTACGAGCAGTACTTC

clone size: few
V gene: TRBV2
J gene: TRBJ1-1
D gene: TRBD1
CDR3 protein: CASSDLGTGTEAFF
CDR3 DNA: TGTGCCAGCAGTGACTTAGGGACAGGGACTGAAGCTTTCTTT

clone size: NA
V gene: TRBV10-1
J gene: TRBJ2-2
D gene: TRBD2
CDR3 protein: CASRAGALDPGELFF
CDR3 DNA: TGCGCCTCGAGAGCGGGGGCATTGGATCCCGGGGAGCTGTTTTTT

clone size: NA
V gene: TRBV9
J gene: TRBJ2-3
D gene: NA
CDR3 protein: CASSGGAGTTDTQYF
CDR3 DNA: TGTGCCAGCAGCGGTGGGGCGGGGACGACAGATACGCAGTATTTT

clone size: NA
V gene: TRBV19
J gene: TRBJ1-5
D gene: TRBD1
CDR3 protein: CASSILTGQGHQPQHF
CDR3 DNA: TGTGCCAGTAGTATTCTCACGGGACAGGGACATCAGCCCCAGCATTTT

clone size: few
V gene: TRBV15
J gene: TRBJ2-3
D gene: TRBD2
CDR3 protein: CATSRGTSGGPTSTDTQYF
CDR3 DNA: TGTGCCACCAGCAGGGGGACTAGCGGGGGACCGACCAGCACAGATACGCAGTATTTT

clone size: few
V gene: TRBV2
J gene: TRBJ2-3
D gene: TRBD2
CDR3 protein: CACRLAGTSDTQYF
CDR3 DNA: TGTGCCTGCAGACTAGCCGGCACCTCAGATACGCAGTATTTT

clone size: few
V gene: TRBV2
J gene: TRBJ2-3
D gene: NA
CDR3 protein: CASSEAGAYTDTQYF
CDR3 DNA: TGTGCCAGCAGTGAGGCAGGGGCGTACACAGATACGCAGTATTTT

clone size: few
V gene: TRBV14
J gene: TRBJ1-6
D gene: NA
CDR3 protein: CASSQARAGTSPLHF
CDR3 DNA: TGTGCCAGCAGCCAAGCCAGGGCCGGAACTTCACCCCTCCACTTT

clone size: NA
V gene: TRBV6-1
J gene: TRBJ2-2
D gene: NA
CDR3 protein: CASSLGQSGELFF
CDR3 DNA: TGTGCCAGCAGCCTCGGACAGTCCGGGGAGCTGTTTTTT

clone size: few
V gene: TRBV6-1
J gene: TRBJ1-1
D gene: NA
CDR3 protein: CASSARDSEAFF
CDR3 DNA: TGTGCCAGCAGCGCCCGGGATTCTGAAGCTTTCTTT

clone size: few
V gene: TRBV10-3
J gene: TRBJ2-3
D gene: TRBD1
CDR3 protein: CATRTGPTGTQYF
CDR3 DNA: TGTGCCACCCGGACAGGCCCCACCGGTACGCAGTATTTT

clone size: NA
V gene: TRBV2
J gene: TRBJ2-5
D gene: TRBD2
CDR3 protein: CASTRTSPPETQYF
CDR3 DNA: TGTGCCAGCACCAGGACTAGCCCTCCGGAGACCCAGTACTTC

clone size: NA
V gene: TRBV5-4
J gene: TRBJ1-5
D gene: NA
CDR3 protein: CASSLGGRDQPQHF
CDR3 DNA: TGTGCCAGCAGCTTGGGGGGGCGAGATCAGCCCCAGCATTTT

clone size: NA
V gene: TRBV10-1
J gene: TRBJ2-3
D gene: TRBD1
CDR3 protein: CASTTGAGADTQYF
CDR3 DNA: TGCGCCAGCACCACAGGGGCCGGAGCAGATACGCAGTATTTT

clone size: few
V gene: TRBV6-5
J gene: TRBJ2-7
D gene: TRBD2
CDR3 protein: CASSRTSGVGEQYF
CDR3 DNA: TGTGCCAGCAGTCGGACTAGCGGGGTTGGCGAGCAGTACTTC

clone size: NA
V gene: TRBV7-6
J gene: TRBJ2-5
D gene: TRBD1
CDR3 protein: CASSLMDRGRVETQYF
CDR3 DNA: TGTGCCAGCAGCCTTATGGACAGGGGGCGGGTAGAGACCCAGTACTTC